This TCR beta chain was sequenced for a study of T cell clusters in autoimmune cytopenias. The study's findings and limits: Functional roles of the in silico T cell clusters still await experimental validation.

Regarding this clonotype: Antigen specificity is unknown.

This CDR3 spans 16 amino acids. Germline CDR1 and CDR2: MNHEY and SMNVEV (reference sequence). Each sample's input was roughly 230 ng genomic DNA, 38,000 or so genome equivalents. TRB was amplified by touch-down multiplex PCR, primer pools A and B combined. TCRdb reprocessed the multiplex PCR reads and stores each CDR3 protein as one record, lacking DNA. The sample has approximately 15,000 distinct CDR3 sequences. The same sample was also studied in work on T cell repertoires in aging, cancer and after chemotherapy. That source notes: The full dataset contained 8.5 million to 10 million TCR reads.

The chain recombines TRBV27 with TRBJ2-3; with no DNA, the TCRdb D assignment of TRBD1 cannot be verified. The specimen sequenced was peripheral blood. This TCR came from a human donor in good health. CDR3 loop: CASSWAAGPPTDTQYF.